These 21 T cell receptor beta chains were all obtained from the same sample, sequenced in a study of OX40 agonist ivuxolimab in advanced cancers. Sequencing used immunoSEQ multiplex PCR; TCRdb keeps in-frame clones, though not all of them. The table shows tens of thousands of clones, with 85% to 90% occurring only once. This specimen consisted of CD4+ or CD8+ T cells sorted from blood, obtained in a trial of the OX40 agonist ivuxolimab. Every receptor here comes from an adult with an advanced solid tumor such as melanoma, head and neck, liver or kidney cancer.

The chain has TRBV4-1 and TRBJ2-3; D is perhaps TRBD2 (5 bases). Germline loops: CDR1 MGHRA, CDR2 YSYEKL. The germline V and J ends were trimmed by 0 bases and 6 bases, with 10 bases remaining between them. The CDR3 is made up of 14 amino acids. CDR3 sequence (DNA): TGCGCCAGCAGCCAAGAGGATCGGGGTGATACGCAGTATTTT. Protein sequence: CASSQEDRGDTQYF.

This clone was observed once. The chain is built from TRBV5-1 and TRBJ1-2, with 7 bases that match TRBD1. The CDR3 has 14 residues. Germline lookup yields CDR1 SGHRS and CDR2 YFSETQ. The trim removed 4 bases at V and 3 bases at J, leaving 6 bases unmatched. The CDR3 loop reads CASSEPTGDYGYTF. For the CDR3, the DNA is TGCGCCAGCAGCGAGCCTACAGGGGACTATGGCTACACCTTC.

Comments on this clone: The final CDR3 position lacks the conserved phenylalanine or tryptophan, pointing to a likely read error. This chain joins TRBV30 and TRBJ1-2; D ambiguous. The CDR3 extends over 13 amino acids. V was trimmed by 2 bases and J by 5 bases, leaving 12 bases between them. The germline CDR1 and CDR2 sequences are GTSNPN and SVGIG (reference sequence). CDR3 sequence (DNA): TGTGCCTGGAGTCCACCTGGAGGGTATGGCTACACCCTC. It specifies CAWSPPGGYGYTL.

The chain is built from TRBV27 and TRBJ2-3; a weak D match, TRBD1 (6 bases). V lost 8 bases to trimming and J lost 0 bases, with 15 bases between them. The CDR3 contains 15 residues. CDR1 is MNHEY and CDR2 is SMNVEV in the germline V gene (reference sequence). CDR3 sequence (DNA): TGTGCCAGCGCCAATTGGGGGCAGAGCACAGATACGCAGTATTTT. Protein product: CASANWGQSTDTQYF.

The CDR3 DNA sequence: TGTGCCAGCAAAAGCGGGGCAGAACAAGAGACCCAGTACTTC. It translates to CASKSGAEQETQYF. The V and J genes are TRBV2 and TRBJ2-5; 7 positions agree with TRBD2. CDR1 SNHLY and CDR2 FYNNEI come from the germline V gene. With V trimmed by 7 bases and J by 2 bases, 7 bases remained unmatched. The CDR3 length is 14 residues.

The V and J genes are TRBV7-8 and TRBJ2-1, with 8 bases that match TRBD2. The J segment lost 9 bases and the V segment lost 5 bases, leaving 9 bases of the junction unmatched. This CDR3 contains 14 residues. CDR1 is SGHVS and CDR2 is FQNEAQ in the germline V gene. The CDR3 protein is CASSPAGVPGEQFF. DNA of the CDR3: TGTGCCAGCAGCCCAGCGGGAGTCCCAGGTGAGCAGTTCTTC. The full variable domain, in which reference TRBV7-8 and TRBJ2-1 provide the parts outside the CDR3, is GAGVSQSPRYKVAKRGQDVALRCDPISGHVSLFWYQQALGQGPEFLTYFQNEAQLDKSGLPSDRFFAERPEGSVSTLKIQRTQQEDSAVYLCASSPAGVPGEQFFGPGTRLTVL.

The chain employs TRBV6-1 and TRBJ2-1; D remains ambiguous. Germline V gene sequence: CDR1 MNHNS, CDR2 SASEGT. V shed 4 bases and J shed 8 bases, with 21 bases lying between them. The CDR3 covers 16 residues. CDR3 loop: CASSVKPGYVGYEQFF. The CDR3 region has the DNA TGTGCCAGCAGTGTTAAGCCCGGGTACGTTGGTTATGAGCAGTTCTTC.

The chain recombines TRBV27 with TRBJ2-1, with 14 positions matching TRBD2. CDR3 length: 18 amino acids. V lost 7 bases, J lost 1 base, and 9 bases stayed unmatched. The germline V gene encodes CDR1 MNHEY and CDR2 SMNVEV (reference sequence). As DNA, the CDR3 is TGTGCCAGCAATATGGGACTAGCGGGGGACCGTTCCTACAATGAGCAGTTCTTC. Protein product: CASNMGLAGDRSYNEQFF.

CDR3 bases: TGTGCCAGCACCCCCGGGCGGGAGGGGAGCGAGCAGTACTTC. Amino acids: CASTPGREGSEQYF. The chain uses TRBV9 and TRBJ2-7; 9 bases fit TRBD2. This CDR3 contains 14 residues. Looked up from germline, CDR1 is SGDLS and CDR2 is YYNGEE. V trimming: 6 bases; J trimming: 6 bases; junction bases outside the gene matches: 10.

This sequence joins TRBV7-3 and TRBJ1-1; D is ambiguous. Germline V gives CDR1 SGHTA, CDR2 FQGTGA. The V and J ends lost 6 bases and 1 base respectively, with 9 bases between them. The CDR3 is 13 amino acids. This CDR3 reads CASRLDGNTEAFF. In nucleotides, the CDR3 is TGTGCCAGCAGACTCGACGGGAACACTGAAGCTTTCTTT.

The chain employs TRBV27 and TRBJ1-1; D remains unclear. Trimming stripped 1 base from V and 3 bases from J, with 9 bases between. Germline-derived CDR1 and CDR2 are MNHEY and SMNVEV (reference sequence). CDR3 length equals 14 residues. The CDR3 reads CASSLWQGDTEAFF. The CDR3 DNA follows: TGTGCCAGCAGTTTATGGCAAGGCGACACTGAAGCTTTCTTT.

This sequence joins TRBV27 and TRBJ1-1; D uncertain. This CDR3 has 15 amino acids. V was cut by 2 bases and J by 4 bases, with 14 bases left in between. Germline lookup yields CDR1 MNHEY and CDR2 SMNVEV (reference sequence). The CDR3: CASSLMVGLSTEAFF. CDR3 nucleotide sequence: TGTGCCAGCAGTTTAATGGTTGGCCTGAGCACTGAAGCTTTCTTT.

The chain has TRBV7-2 and TRBJ2-3; no clear D gene. Per the germline V gene, CDR1 is SGHTA and CDR2 is FQGNSA. This CDR3 has 11 amino acids. The germline V and J ends were trimmed by 3 bases and 2 bases, with 0 bases remaining between them. In nucleotides, the CDR3 is TGTGCCAGCAGCTTCACAGATACGCAGTATTTT. Translated, it gives CASSFTDTQYF.

The chain couples TRBV23-1 to TRBJ1-2; D gene unclear. TRBV23-1 is classed as an ORF, of uncertain function. There are 14 residues in the CDR3. V was shortened by 3 bases and J by 5 bases, with 13 bases between the two germline ends. The CDR3 nucleotides read TGCGCCAGCAGTCAGGCGTCAGCGGGTTATGGCTACACCTTC. The encoded protein is CASSQASAGYGYTF.

V is TRBV7-9 and J is TRBJ2-1; 11 bases fit TRBD2. The CDR3 length is 16 residues. V was pared by 5 bases and J by 7 bases, with 10 bases of the junction left unmatched. Germline V gene lookup returns CDR1 SEHNR and CDR2 FQNEAQ (reference sequence). In DNA form, the CDR3 reads TGTGCCAGCAGCCACGAACTAGCGGGAGAATCAAATGAGCAGTTCTTC. It specifies CASSHELAGESNEQFF.

The rearrangement links TRBV6-5 to TRBJ2-1, with a tentative D call TRBD1 (5 bases). Trimming shortened V by 5 bases and J by 7 bases, and 9 bases separated the two germline ends. Germline V gene sequence: CDR1 MNHEY, CDR2 SVGAGI. This CDR3 region has 12 residues. The CDR3 coding sequence is TGTGCCAGCAGTGCCAGGGTTAATGAGCAGTTCTTC. It encodes CASSARVNEQFF.

This sequence joins TRBV27 and TRBJ1-3; D remains ambiguous. Trimming removed 3 bases at V and 0 bases at J, with 9 bases between. The germline CDR1 and CDR2 sequences are MNHEY and SMNVEV (reference sequence). The CDR3 has 15 residues. The CDR3 coding sequence is TGTGCCAGCAGTTTTTCCGGGGACTCTGGAAACACCATATATTTT. It specifies CASSFSGDSGNTIYF.

The chain employs TRBV2 and TRBJ2-2; no clear D. The CDR3 consists of 17 residues. The germline CDR1 and CDR2 sequences are SNHLY and FYNNEI. Trimming stripped 2 bases from V and 1 base from J, with 14 bases between. DNA of the CDR3: TGTGCCAGCAGTGAACCGCGGAGTGCGGAGAACACCGGGGAGCTGTTTTTT. Amino acid sequence: CASSEPRSAENTGELFF. Variable domain in full (rest from reference TRBV2 and TRBJ2-2): EPEVTQTPSHQVTQMGQEVILRCVPISNHLYFYWYRQILGQKVEFLVSFYNNEISEKSEIFDDQFSVERPDGSNFTLKIRSTKLEDSAMYFCASSEPRSAENTGELFFGEGSRLTVL.

V is TRBV9 and J is TRBJ1-2; D unclear. Trimming removed 4 bases at V and 7 bases at J, with 11 bases between. The CDR3 covers 12 residues. In germline, CDR1 is SGDLS, CDR2 YYNGEE. CDR3 region: CASSPSNGGYTF. The CDR3 DNA follows: TGTGCCAGCAGCCCCTCGAACGGTGGCTACACCTTC.

The rearrangement links TRBV5-1 to TRBJ2-1; 10 nucleotides match TRBD2. CDR3 length: 17 amino acids. The germline V gene encodes CDR1 SGHRS and CDR2 YFSETQ. V gave up 2 bases and J gave up 0 bases; unmatched junction bases: 5. CDR3 loop: CASSLGAGGPSYNEQFF. Written as DNA, the CDR3 is TGCGCCAGCAGCTTAGGAGCGGGAGGGCCCTCCTACAATGAGCAGTTCTTC.

The chain recombines TRBV13 with TRBJ1-4, with TRBD1 matching 10 bases. V lost 7 bases, J lost 7 bases, and 9 bases stayed unmatched. From germline, CDR1 is PRHDT and CDR2 FYEKMQ (reference sequence). This CDR3 region has 15 residues. CDR3 amino acids: CASTTRTGGVEKLFF. Written as DNA, the CDR3 is TGTGCCAGCACTACCCGGACAGGGGGTGTTGAAAAACTGTTTTTT.